This TCR beta chain originates from a study of cytomegalovirus exposure and HLA in healthy donors. The trim removed 5 bases at V and 4 bases at J, leaving 2 bases unmatched. Germline CDR1 and CDR2: LNHDA and SQIVND (reference sequence). The CDR3 is 14 residues long. Sequenced by immunoSEQ multiplex PCR; TCRdb stores in-frame clones only, minus some. The repertoire holds about 330,000 clones, roughly 85% seen once, with around 0.8% in the top ten. Concerning this clone: Antigen unknown.

The study, taken as a whole, reports: Among TCR beta chains, those listed as cytomegalovirus-associated numbered some 160.

The sample was PBMCs. The receptor comes from a woman between 18 and 29 years old in good health and CMV-seronegative. The chain joins TRBV19 to TRBJ2-1; 10 bases agree with TRBD2. The CDR3 sequence is CASSYSGRYNEQFF. The CDR3 DNA is TGTGCCAGTAGTTATAGCGGGAGGTACAATGAGCAGTTCTTC.